The TCR beta chain under discussion was sequenced for a study of T-cell memory formation after mild COVID-19. Study-wide context: TCR clusters were largely donor specific. Study outcomes and limitations: Contracting clones from day 15 to 85 had balanced CD4/CD8; later expanders favoured CD4+. Shrinking CD4+ clones resided mostly in CM and EM, and CD8+ ones in EMRA. Pre-infection memory carried some responding clones, suggesting that cross-reactive memory joined.

TCRdb recomputed calls from the 5' RACE reads with MiXCR, one row per CDR3 protein. The sample includes more than 75,000 distinct CDR3 sequences, approximately 15% of them seen just once. From germline, CDR1 is MGHRA and CDR2 YSYEKL. The CDR3 length is 16 residues. This clonotype was detected a few times. The antigen is unknown. Sequence at one end of the junction differs from germline and may be a read error. This TCR was recovered from an adult woman who had mild COVID-19 (a few samples of this study predate the infection). Cell type and time point are not known. The sample comprised PBMCs or a T cell subset sorted from them (not recorded which). This sequence joins TRBV4-1 and TRBJ2-1; TRBD2 matches 15 bases. In nucleotides, the CDR3 is TGCGCCAGCAGCTTACGGACTAGCGGGAGGGCTGATGAACAGTTCTTC. This codes for CASSLRTSGRADEQFF.